This T cell receptor beta chain stems from a study of CD8 T cells in ankylosing spondylitis. Study-level results: Researchers report that disease-linked clones proved CD8+ and relatively rare in peripheral blood.

There are many counts of this clonotype. Its antigen is as yet unknown. V shed 4 bases, J shed 7 bases, and the junction held 9 bases outside the gene matches. CDR3 length: 15 amino acids. Each TCR beta library was made by quantitative 5'-RACE that incorporated molecular barcodes. In TCRdb, the 5' RACE reads were re-called with MiXCR into one record per CDR3 protein. The sample yields about 230,000 distinct CDR3 sequences, approximately 8.4% seen once. This sequence was found in a female donor with ankylosing spondylitis or in good health (not recorded which). Sequences were obtained from blood, either unsorted or a sorted T cell fraction (not recorded which). The chain combines TRBV12-3 or TRBV12-4 with TRBJ2-1; TRBD2 matches 8 bases. The chain's CDR3 is CASSSGTSSGNEQFF. The CDR3 bases are TGTGCCAGCAGTTCCGGGACTAGTAGCGGGAATGAGCAGTTCTTC.